This T cell receptor beta chain is from a study of blood T cells in healthy people across ages. Next came a second PCR, run for about 7 to 11 cycles, which used a sample-barcoded 5' primer along with a J-beta primer mix. TCRdb independently ran MiXCR on the 5' RACE reads; one entry per CDR3 protein. The table lists fewer than 1,000,000 distinct CDR3 sequences, around 50% of them singletons. Every donor contributed roughly 10 milliliters of peripheral blood by blood draw. This CDR3 is 16 amino acids long. After removal of 5 bases from V and 7 bases from J, the junction contained 11 bases not matched to a gene.

The material sequenced was blood. The genes are TRBV12-3 or TRBV12-4 and TRBJ2-4; 10 bases map to TRBD2. The TCR sequence derives from an elderly man in good health. CDR3 sequence (DNA): TGTGCCAGCAGTGGGCTAGCGGGGGCGGTTGGGAACATTCAGTACTTC. It codes for CASSGLAGAVGNIQYF.